The 14 T cell receptor beta chains presented below share a single source sample, sequenced in a study of circulating and synovial CD4+ cells in juvenile arthritis. Profiled with immunoSEQ multiplex PCR; TCRdb holds only in-frame clones, not every one. There are roughly 14,000 clones in the sample; roughly 88% occur only once, and about 3.6% lies in the top ten. The sample consisted of CD4+ T cells from synovial fluid. Every receptor here comes from a human patient with juvenile idiopathic arthritis. Some clones in this sample may be carry-over from other donors' samples.

This clone has only one observation. The chain recombines TRBV7-6 with TRBJ2-5; 7 bases agree with TRBD2. The J call may be mistaken, given a closer DNA end match to TRBJ2-7. CDR1 and CDR2 (germline): SGHVS, FNYEAQ. The CDR3 is 16 residues long. DNA for the CDR3: TGTGCCAGCAGCTTAGGGAGAGCGGGGAGCTCCTACGAGCAGTACTTC. It translates to CASSLGRAGSSYEQYF.

The chain has TRBV27 and TRBJ2-7, with TRBD1 as a possible D gene (5 bases). CDR1 and CDR2 from the germline V gene are MNHEY and SMNVEV (reference sequence). Trimming took 3 bases from V and 7 from J, leaving 16 bases between them. There are 14 residues in the CDR3. CDR3 coding DNA: TGTGCCAGCAGTTTCCAACAGGCGTCGCGGGAGCAGTACTTC. Translating it yields CASSFQQASREQYF.

The count of this clone is one. V gene TRBV14 combines with J gene TRBJ2-7; maybe TRBD1 (5 bases). V was cut by 4 bases and J by 1 base, with 14 bases left in between. The CDR3 extends over 15 amino acids. CDR1 is SGHDN and CDR2 is FVKESK in the germline V gene. The CDR3 region has the DNA TGTGCCAGCAGCCCGGGCGGACATCTGTCCTACGAGCAGTACTTC. This sequence encodes CASSPGGHLSYEQYF.

This chain joins TRBV30 and TRBJ1-1; no reliable D call. The CDR3 spans 13 residues. CDR1 is GTSNPN and CDR2 is SVGIG in the germline V gene (reference sequence). V was shortened by 5 bases and J by 0 bases, with 10 bases between the two germline ends. CDR3 DNA sequence: TGTGCCTGGGACCAGAGGATGAACACTGAAGCTTTCTTT. It yields the protein CAWDQRMNTEAFF.

This clone was counted once. Germline and junction disagree at one end, which may indicate a read error. Other DNA sequences from this sample encode an identical CDR3 as well. This chain connects TRBV30 to TRBJ1-6, with 8 bases identical to TRBD1. The CDR3 has 15 amino acids. CDR1 and CDR2 from the germline V gene are GTSNPN and SVGIG (reference sequence). CDR3 loop: CAWRTTDRDNSPLHF. CDR3 DNA sequence: TGTGCCTGGAGAACCACGGACAGGGATAATTCCCCCCTCCACTTT.

This rearrangement joins TRBV5-6 to TRBJ1-6; D call uncertain. The germline V gene has CDR1 SGHDT and CDR2 YYEEEE. V lost 4 bases to trimming and J lost 7 bases, with 9 bases between them. This CDR3 contains 13 residues. The CDR3 reads CASSNIQNSPLHF. The CDR3 DNA reads TGTGCCAGCAGCAATATACAGAATTCACCCCTCCACTTT.

This chain connects TRBV2 to TRBJ2-7, with TRBD2 identical over 13 bases. The CDR3 sequence is 12 residues long. The V and J ends lost 4 bases and 11 bases, in that order; junction bases with no gene match: 2. In germline, CDR1 is SNHLY, CDR2 FYNNEI. The CDR3 DNA reads TGTGCCAGCAGTGGGGGACTAGCGGGGAAGTACTTC. Protein: CASSGGLAGKYF.

The rearrangement uses TRBV5-6 and TRBJ2-5; 8 nucleotides align to TRBD1. The DNA end favors TRBJ2-7, so the J call may be wrong. Germline lookup yields CDR1 SGHDT and CDR2 YYEEEE. The CDR3 has 14 residues. The CDR3 nucleotides read TGTGCCAGCAGCGGCCCGGACAGGGTCTACGAGCAGTACTTC. It specifies CASSGPDRVYEQYF.

This clone has just a few counts. The rearrangement joins TRBV30 to TRBJ1-5; D remains unclear. Trimming shortened V by 0 bases and J by 6 bases, and 12 bases separated the two germline ends. The germline gives CDR1 GTSNPN, CDR2 SVGIG (reference sequence). The CDR3 runs to 14 residues. The CDR3: CAWSVHGGSQPQHF. CDR3 coding DNA: TGTGCCTGGAGTGTACATGGAGGGAGTCAGCCCCAGCATTTT.

This clone was counted between two and nine times. V usage is TRBV27 and J usage is TRBJ1-2; D possibly corresponds to TRBD1 (5 bases). Trimming pared 3 bases from V and 6 bases from J, leaving 17 bases between. The V gene's germline CDR1 is MNHEY and CDR2 SMNVEV (reference sequence). This CDR3 comprises 15 residues. The CDR3 nucleotides read TGTGCCAGCAGTTTGGTCGCAGGGAAACTCGATGGCTACACCTTC. It specifies CASSLVAGKLDGYTF.

The chain uses TRBV4-1 and TRBJ2-5, with D tentatively TRBD2 (5 bases). Germline CDR1 MGHRA, CDR2 YSYEKL. The V gene lost 5 bases and the J gene lost 2 bases, with 12 bases spanning the gap. The CDR3 sequence is 14 residues long. The CDR3: CASSNLGVQETQYF. The DNA for the CDR3 is TGCGCCAGCAGCAATCTCGGGGTTCAAGAGACCCAGTACTTC.

As regards this clone: One junction end disagrees with the germline gene, perhaps due to a read error. This chain uses TRBV6-1 with TRBJ2-7; 12 positions match TRBD1. The CDR3 loop spans 16 amino acids. CDR1 and CDR2 (germline): MNHNS, SASEGT. The CDR3 DNA sequence: TGTGCCAGCAGTGCGCGTATGACCCCGGGACAGGGGGCTCTGATCTTC. Translating it yields CASSARMTPGQGALIF.

This clone has only a few counts. The chain is built from TRBV4-1 and TRBJ1-1, with D tentatively TRBD1 (6 bases). V shed 4 bases and J shed 1 base, with 16 bases lying between them. The germline V gene encodes CDR1 MGHRA and CDR2 YSYEKL. This CDR3 contains 16 residues. The CDR3 DNA sequence: TGCGCCAGCAGCCCTGACCAGGGGTTCGGGAACACTGAAGCTTTCTTT. This translates into CASSPDQGFGNTEAFF.

The chain uses TRBV18 and TRBJ1-2, with D unresolved. This CDR3 region has 13 residues. The V end lost 0 bases, the J end lost 5 bases, and 7 bases lay between the germline ends. The germline CDR1 and CDR2 sequences are KGHSH and LQKENI. The DNA of the CDR3 is TGTGCCAGCTCACCACCGCGGGAATATGGCTACACCTTC. This codes for CASSPPREYGYTF.